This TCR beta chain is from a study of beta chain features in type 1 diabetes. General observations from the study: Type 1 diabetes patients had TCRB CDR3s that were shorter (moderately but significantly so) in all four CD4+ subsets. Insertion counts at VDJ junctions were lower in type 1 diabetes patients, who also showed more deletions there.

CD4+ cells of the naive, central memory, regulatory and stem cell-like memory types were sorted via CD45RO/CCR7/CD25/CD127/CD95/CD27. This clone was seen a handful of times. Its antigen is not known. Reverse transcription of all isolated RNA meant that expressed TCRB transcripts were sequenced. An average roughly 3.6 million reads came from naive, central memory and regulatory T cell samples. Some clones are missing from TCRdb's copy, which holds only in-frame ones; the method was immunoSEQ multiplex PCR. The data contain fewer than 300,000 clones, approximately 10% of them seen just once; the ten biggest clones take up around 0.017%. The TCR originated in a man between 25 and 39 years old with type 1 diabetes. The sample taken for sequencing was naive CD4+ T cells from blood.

The CDR3 DNA follows: TGTGCCAGCAGACGAGAAAACAGGGACGAGCAGTACTTC. Translation gives CASRRENRDEQYF. This rearrangement joins TRBV6-6 to TRBJ2-7; weak D call: TRBD1 (6 bases). CDR1 is MNHNY, CDR2 SVGAGI, per germline (reference sequence). V was clipped by 6 bases and J by 5 bases, with 14 bases between them. CDR3 length: 13 amino acids.